These 13 T cell receptor beta chains share one sample of origin, sequenced in a study of T cell repertoires in cytomegalovirus infection. Using its own MiXCR run on the reads, TCRdb lists one record per CDR3 protein. The table includes 800,000 to 950,000 distinct CDR3 sequences, approximately 32% detected once. Their target antigens are unknown. Sequencing used cultured CD8+ T cells from PBMCs, obtained from culture after CMV antigen stimulation. The receptors were gathered from a human donor in good health (CMV status not recorded). Some clones in this sample may be carry-over from other donors' samples.

This sequence joins TRBV12-3 or TRBV12-4 and TRBJ2-1; maybe TRBD2 (6 bases). Trimming cost V 3 bases and J 6 bases, with 18 bases left between them. The CDR3 loop spans 16 amino acids. CDR3 loop: CASSFAALADFNEQFF. The CDR3 nucleotides are TGTGCCAGCAGTTTCGCAGCCTTAGCGGATTTCAATGAGCAGTTCTTC.

There are a few counts of this clonotype. The chain joins TRBV7-4 to TRBJ1-4, with D hard to call. There are 12 residues in the CDR3. The germline CDR1 and CDR2 sequences are SGHVT and SQSDAQ. The germline V and J ends were trimmed by 1 base and 7 bases, with 4 bases remaining between them. CDR3 loop: CASSLESEKLFF. The DNA of the CDR3 is TGTGCCAGCAGCTTAGAGAGTGAAAAACTGTTTTTT.

The chain joins TRBV7-6 to TRBJ1-2, with a weak D call TRBD1 (6 bases). CDR3 length: 16 amino acids. Germline CDR1 SGHVS, CDR2 FNYEAQ. Trimming left V 4 bases short and J 4 bases short, with 19 bases between. CDR3 amino acids: CASSYKSQGWIYGYTF. In DNA, the CDR3 is TGTGCCAGCAGCTATAAATCCCAGGGGTGGATCTATGGCTACACCTTC. The complete variable domain, with remaining parts taken from reference TRBV7-6 and TRBJ1-2, reads GAGVSQSPRYKVTKRGQDVALRCDPISGHVSLYWYRQALGQGPEFLTYFNYEAQQDKSGLPNDRFSAERPEGSISTLTIQRTEQRDSAMYRCASSYKSQGWIYGYTFGSGTRLTVV.

The V and J genes are TRBV10-3 and TRBJ2-7, with D tentatively TRBD1 (6 bases). This CDR3 contains 13 residues. V was shortened by 6 bases and J by 3 bases, with 12 bases between the two germline ends. The germline gives CDR1 ENHRY, CDR2 SYGVKD. Here the CDR3 reads CAISPGTSYEQYF. The CDR3 DNA follows: TGTGCCATCAGCCCCGGGACAAGCTACGAGCAGTACTTC.

This clonotype was found a few times. This chain joins TRBV27 and TRBJ2-7; 10 bases fit TRBD2. This CDR3 has 16 amino acids. The junction had 17 bases not matched to a gene; V was cut back by 11 bases and J by 4 bases. Germline loops: CDR1 MNHEY, CDR2 SMNVEV (reference sequence). CDR3 region: CALSSLPLAGKYEQYV. In DNA form, the CDR3 reads TGTGCCCTCTCCAGTTTACCACTAGCGGGGAAATACGAGCAGTACGTC.

There are a few counts of this clonotype. The rearrangement uses TRBV6-1 and TRBJ2-2; unclear D gene. Looked up from germline, CDR1 is MNHNS and CDR2 is SASEGT. The CDR3 spans 12 residues. V lost 6 bases and J lost 8, with 10 bases in between. CDR3 bases: TGTGCCAGCAGAGAAAGCACTGGGGAGCTGTTTTTT. This gives the protein CASRESTGELFF.

This clonotype was counted a single time. This rearrangement joins TRBV29-1 to TRBJ1-2; maybe TRBD1 (6 bases). Germline V gene sequence: CDR1 SQVTM, CDR2 ANQGSEA. Trimming left V 3 bases short and J 5 bases short, with 16 bases between. There are 14 residues in the CDR3. The DNA for the CDR3 is TGCAGCGTTGATTACCCGGACAGCGGTTATGGCTACACCTTC. Its translation is CSVDYPDSGYGYTF.

This clonotype came up a few times. A much larger clone differs by one base, so this may be a read error. For the CDR3, the DNA is TGTGCCAGCAGCTGGCCCCAGGGAAACACTGAAGCTTTCTTT. This translates into CASSWPQGNTEAFF. The chain employs TRBV5-4 and TRBJ1-1; TRBD1 is a possible D gene (5 bases). CDR1 is SGHNT, CDR2 YYREEE, per germline (reference sequence). The length of the CDR3 is 14 residues. Trimming left V 3 bases short and J 2 bases short, with 11 bases between.

Concerning this clonotype itself: A clone one base away is much larger, so this may be a read error. This chain joins TRBV4-3 and TRBJ2-1; D is unclear. The V end was cut by 4 bases, the J end by 8 bases, with 21 bases between. Germline lookup yields CDR1 LGHNA and CDR2 YSLEER. CDR3 length: 16 residues. CDR3 protein: CASSPGRSLCQYEQFF. The DNA of the CDR3 is TGCGCCAGCAGCCCCGGACGGAGCCTGTGCCAATATGAGCAGTTCTTC.

The rearrangement uses TRBV9 and TRBJ2-3, with 10 positions matching TRBD1. The CDR3 sequence is 17 residues long. Germline V gene sequence: CDR1 SGDLS, CDR2 YYNGEE. With V trimmed by 3 bases and J by 4 bases, 11 bases remained unmatched. The CDR3 here is CASSGLPGQGRPDTQYF. The CDR3 coding sequence is TGTGCCAGCAGCGGGCTACCGGGACAGGGGCGCCCAGATACGCAGTATTTT. The complete variable domain, with remaining parts taken from reference TRBV9 and TRBJ2-3, reads DSGVTQTPKHLITATGQRVTLRCSPRSGDLSVYWYQQSLDQGLQFLIQYYNGEERAKGNILERFSAQQFPDLHSELNLSSLELGDSALYFCASSGLPGQGRPDTQYFGPGTRLTVL.

The rearrangement joins TRBV4-2 to TRBJ1-3; possible D gene TRBD1, 6 bases. The CDR3 is 16 amino acids. Between the trimmed V and J ends, which lost 2 bases and 0 bases, there was a span of 11 bases. Germline assignment: CDR1 LGHNA and CDR2 YNFKEQ. Written as DNA, the CDR3 is TGTGCCAGCAGCCAAACCTGGGACACCTCTGGAAACACCATATATTTT. It is translated as CASSQTWDTSGNTIYF.

The genes are TRBV5-1 and TRBJ1-1; D not certain. V was pared by 5 bases and J by 1 base, with 12 bases between. The CDR3 length is 14 residues. CDR1 SGHRS and CDR2 YFSETQ come from the germline V gene. CDR3 coding DNA: TGCGCCAGCAGACCCGGCTCCTCGAACACTGAAGCTTTCTTT. Translated: CASRPGSSNTEAFF.

This clonotype was counted only a few times. The chain is built from TRBV6-1 and TRBJ1-1; TRBD1 might be the D (5 bases). The CDR3 has 16 residues. The V gene's germline CDR1 is MNHNS and CDR2 SASEGT. Between the trimmed V and J ends, which lost 2 bases and 5 bases, there was a span of 18 bases. CDR3 sequence reads: CASSELSAGGATEAFF. The CDR3 DNA reads TGTGCCAGCAGTGAATTATCAGCAGGTGGGGCAACTGAAGCTTTCTTT.